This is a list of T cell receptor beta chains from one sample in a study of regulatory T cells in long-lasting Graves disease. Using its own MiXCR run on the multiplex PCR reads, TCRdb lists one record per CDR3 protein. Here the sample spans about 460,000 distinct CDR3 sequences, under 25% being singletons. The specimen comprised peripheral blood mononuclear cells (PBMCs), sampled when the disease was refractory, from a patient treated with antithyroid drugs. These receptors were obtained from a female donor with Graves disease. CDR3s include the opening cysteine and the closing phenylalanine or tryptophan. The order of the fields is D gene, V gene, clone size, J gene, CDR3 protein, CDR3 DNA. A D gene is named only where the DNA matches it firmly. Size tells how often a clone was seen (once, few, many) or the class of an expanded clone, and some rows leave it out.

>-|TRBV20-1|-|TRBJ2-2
CSARGRDPGELFF
TGCAGTGCTAGAGGCCGAGACCCCGGGGAGCTGTTTTTT
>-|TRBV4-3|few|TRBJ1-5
CASSLRREQPQHF
TGCGCCAGCAGCCTTCGTAGGGAGCAGCCCCAGCATTTT
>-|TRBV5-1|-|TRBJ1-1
CASSLAVDTEAFF
TGCGCCAGCAGCTTGGCCGTTGACACTGAAGCTTTCTTT
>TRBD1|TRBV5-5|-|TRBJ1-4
CASSIGTGGLGEKLFF
TGTGCCAGCAGCATAGGGACAGGGGGCTTGGGGGAAAAACTGTTTTTT
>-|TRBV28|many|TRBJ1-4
CASSPSGYGEKLFF
TGTGCCAGCAGTCCCTCAGGGTACGGTGAAAAACTGTTTTTT
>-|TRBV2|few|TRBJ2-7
CASRVSRQSSYEQYF
TGTGCCAGCAGAGTTTCTAGGCAGAGCTCCTACGAGCAGTACTTC
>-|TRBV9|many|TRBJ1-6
CASSGSNSPLHF
TGTGCCAGCAGTGGTTCAAATTCACCCCTCCACTTT
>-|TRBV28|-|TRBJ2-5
CASSLSRQWETQYF
TGTGCCAGCAGTTTATCCCGACAGTGGGAGACCCAGTACTTC
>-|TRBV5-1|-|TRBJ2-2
CASSLARGYLRGSTGELFF
TGCGCCAGCAGCTTGGCCCGGGGTTATTTGCGGGGCTCCACCGGGGAGCTGTTTTTT
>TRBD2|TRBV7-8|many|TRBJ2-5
CASSLPGGPGETQYF
TGTGCCAGCAGCCTGCCGGGAGGGCCGGGTGAGACCCAGTACTTC
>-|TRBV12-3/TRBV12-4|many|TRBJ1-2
CASSFNRRDGYTF
TGTGCCAGCAGTTTTAACCGGAGGGACGGCTACACCTTC
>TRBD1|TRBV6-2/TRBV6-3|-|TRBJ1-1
CASRPSQGGAFF
TGTGCCAGCAGACCCTCTCAGGGGGGGGCTTTCTTT
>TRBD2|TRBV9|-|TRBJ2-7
CASSEGTSGSYEQYF
TGTGCCAGCAGCGAGGGGACTAGCGGGAGTTACGAGCAGTACTTC
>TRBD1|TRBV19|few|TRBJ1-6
CASSPGQVYSPLHF
TGTGCCAGTAGTCCGGGACAGGTCTATTCACCCCTCCACTTT
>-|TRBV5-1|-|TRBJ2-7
CASSGDKEIEQYF
TGCGCCAGCAGCGGGGACAAGGAAATCGAGCAGTACTTC
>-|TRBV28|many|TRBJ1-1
CASSPSVEAFF
TGTGCCAGCAGTCCCTCAGTTGAAGCTTTCTTT
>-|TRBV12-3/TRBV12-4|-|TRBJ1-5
CASSLGTQLNQPQHF
TGTGCCAGCAGTTTGGGGACGCAGCTGAATCAGCCCCAGCATTTT
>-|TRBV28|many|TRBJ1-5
CASSLGGRDQPQHF
TGTGCCAGCAGTTTGGGGGGCAGGGATCAGCCCCAGCATTTT
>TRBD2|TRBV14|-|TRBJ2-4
CASSQEDPGGGLWAKNIQYF
TGTGCCAGCAGCCAAGAGGATCCGGGGGGTGGGTTATGGGCCAAAAACATTCAGTACTTC
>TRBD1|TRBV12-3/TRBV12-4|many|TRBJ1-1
CASSHGQGATEAFF
TGTGCCAGCAGTCATGGACAGGGGGCTACTGAAGCTTTCTTT
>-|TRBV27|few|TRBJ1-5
CARTLVGQSFNQPQHF
TGTGCCAGGACCCTAGTGGGCCAATCCTTCAATCAGCCCCAGCATTTT
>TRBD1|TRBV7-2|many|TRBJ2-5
CASSLRQGAETQYF
TGTGCCAGCAGCTTAAGACAGGGGGCGGAGACCCAGTACTTC
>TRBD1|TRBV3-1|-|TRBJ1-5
CASSLGYRGLNQPQHF
TGTGCCAGCAGCCTGGGGTACAGGGGGCTGAATCAGCCCCAGCATTTT
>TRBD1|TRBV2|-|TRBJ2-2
CASTGQGGTGELFF
TGTGCCAGCACTGGACAGGGCGGTACCGGGGAGCTGTTTTTT
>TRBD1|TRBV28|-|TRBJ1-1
CAARTGGTEAFF
TGTGCCGCCAGGACAGGGGGCACTGAAGCTTTCTTT
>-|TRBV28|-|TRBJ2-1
CASRPRDTLYNEQFF
TGTGCCAGCAGGCCCCGGGACACCCTCTACAATGAGCAGTTCTTC
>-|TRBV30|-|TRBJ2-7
CACGDGYYEQYF
TGTGCCTGTGGGGACGGCTACTACGAGCAGTACTTC
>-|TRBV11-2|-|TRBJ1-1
CASSKSWGNEAFF
TGTGCCAGCAGCAAATCGTGGGGGAATGAAGCTTTCTTT
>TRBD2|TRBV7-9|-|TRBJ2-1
CASSLATAGEQFF
TGTGCCAGCAGCTTAGCAACAGCGGGAGAGCAGTTCTTC
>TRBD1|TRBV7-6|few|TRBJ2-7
CASSLSQGAYEQYF
TGTGCCAGCAGCTTATCCCAGGGGGCGTATGAGCAGTACTTC
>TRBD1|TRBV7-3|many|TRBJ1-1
CASSLGQAHTEAFF
TGTGCCAGCAGTTTGGGACAGGCCCACACTGAAGCTTTCTTT
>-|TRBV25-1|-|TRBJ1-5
CDTRRGRNQPQHF
TGTGATACACGTCGGGGGCGCAATCAGCCCCAGCATTTT
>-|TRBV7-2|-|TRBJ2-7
CASSLGLLPPYEQYF
TGTGCCAGCAGCTTAGGACTCCTCCCCCCCTACGAGCAGTACTTC
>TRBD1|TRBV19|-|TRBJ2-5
CAASLTGGQETQYF
TGTGCCGCCTCCCTGACAGGGGGCCAAGAGACCCAGTACTTC
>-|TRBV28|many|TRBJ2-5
CASSLRSKHPIGETQYF
TGTGCCAGCAGTTTAAGGTCCAAGCATCCTATCGGGGAGACCCAGTACTTC
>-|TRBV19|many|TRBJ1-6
CASSIKGNSPLHF
TGTGCCAGTAGTATTAAGGGGAATTCACCCCTCCACTTT
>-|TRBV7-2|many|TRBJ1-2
CASSPTAPTGNYGYTF
TGTGCCAGCAGCCCGACCGCACCGACAGGAAACTATGGCTACACCTTC
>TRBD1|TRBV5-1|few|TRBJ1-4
CASSSSGQVNEKLFF
TGCGCCAGCAGCTCATCCGGACAGGTTAATGAAAAACTGTTTTTT
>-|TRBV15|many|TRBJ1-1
CATSRDTLERALNTEAFF
TGTGCCACCAGCAGAGATACCCTCGAGAGGGCACTGAACACTGAAGCTTTCTTT
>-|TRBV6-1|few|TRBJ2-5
CASSSSTTQYF
TGTGCCAGCAGCTCCAGTACAACCCAGTACTTC